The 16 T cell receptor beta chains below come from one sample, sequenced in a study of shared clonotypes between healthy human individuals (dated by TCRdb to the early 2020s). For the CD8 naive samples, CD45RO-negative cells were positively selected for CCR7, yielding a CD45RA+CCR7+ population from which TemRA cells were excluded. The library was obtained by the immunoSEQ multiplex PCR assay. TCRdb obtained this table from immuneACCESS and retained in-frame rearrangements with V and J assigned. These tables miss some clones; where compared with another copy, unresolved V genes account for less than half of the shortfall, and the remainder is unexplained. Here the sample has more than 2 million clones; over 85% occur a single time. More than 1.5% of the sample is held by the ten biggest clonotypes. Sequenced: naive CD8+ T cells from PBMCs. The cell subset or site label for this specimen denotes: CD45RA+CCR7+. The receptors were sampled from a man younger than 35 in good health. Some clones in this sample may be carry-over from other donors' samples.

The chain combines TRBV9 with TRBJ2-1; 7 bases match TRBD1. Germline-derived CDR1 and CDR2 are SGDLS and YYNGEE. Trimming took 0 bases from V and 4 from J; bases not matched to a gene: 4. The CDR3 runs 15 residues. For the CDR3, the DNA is TGTGCCAGCAGCGTAGGACAGGGCCTATACAATGAGCAGTTCTTC. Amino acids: CASSVGQGLYNEQFF.

The CDR3 nucleotides are TGTGCCAGTAGTATCAGGGCGGGACGGGACTACTCCTACGAGCAGTACTTC. Residues: CASSIRAGRDYSYEQYF. The chain has TRBV19 and TRBJ2-7, with TRBD2 identical over 7 bases. CDR1 and CDR2 from the germline V gene are LNHDA and SQIVND (reference sequence). V was clipped by 3 bases and J by 0 bases; unmatched bases: 11. This CDR3 region has 17 residues.

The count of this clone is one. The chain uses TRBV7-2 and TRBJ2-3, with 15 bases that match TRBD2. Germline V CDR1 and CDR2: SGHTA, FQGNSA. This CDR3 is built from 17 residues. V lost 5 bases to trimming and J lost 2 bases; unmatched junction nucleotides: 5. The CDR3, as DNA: TGTGCCAGCAGCCTAAGGACTAGCGGGAGGGTCACAGATACGCAGTATTTT. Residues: CASSLRTSGRVTDTQYF.

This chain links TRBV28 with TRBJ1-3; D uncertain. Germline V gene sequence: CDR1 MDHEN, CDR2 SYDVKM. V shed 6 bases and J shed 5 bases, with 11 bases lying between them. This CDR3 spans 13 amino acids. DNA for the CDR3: TGTGCCAGCAGCAGGTTTTTGCGAAACACCATATATTTT. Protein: CASSRFLRNTIYF. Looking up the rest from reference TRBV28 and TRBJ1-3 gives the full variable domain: DVKVTQSSRYLVKRTGEKVFLECVQDMDHENMFWYRQDPGLGLRLIYFSYDVKMKEKGDIPEGYSVSREKKERFSLILESASTNQTSMYLCASSRFLRNTIYFGEGSWLTVV.

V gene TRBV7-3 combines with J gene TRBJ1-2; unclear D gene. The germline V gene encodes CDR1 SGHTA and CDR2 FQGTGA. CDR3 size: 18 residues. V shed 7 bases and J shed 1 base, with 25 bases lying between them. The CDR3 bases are TGTGCCAGCACCAACCCAAGGATGCTGGCAGTCCTTAACTATGGCTACACCTTC. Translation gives CASTNPRMLAVLNYGYTF.

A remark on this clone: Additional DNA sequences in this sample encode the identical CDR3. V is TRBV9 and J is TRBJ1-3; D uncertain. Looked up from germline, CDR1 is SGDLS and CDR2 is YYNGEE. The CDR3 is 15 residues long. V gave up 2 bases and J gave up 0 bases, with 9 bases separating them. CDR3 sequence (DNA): TGTGCCAGCAGCGTTTCGGGGAGCTCTGGAAACACCATATATTTT. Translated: CASSVSGSSGNTIYF.

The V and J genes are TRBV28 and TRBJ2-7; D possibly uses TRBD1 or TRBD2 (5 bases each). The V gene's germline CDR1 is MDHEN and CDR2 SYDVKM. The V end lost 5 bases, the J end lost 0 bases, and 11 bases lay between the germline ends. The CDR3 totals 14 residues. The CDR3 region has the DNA TGTGCCAGCAGTCCGCAGGGAGACTCCTACGAGCAGTACTTC. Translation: CASSPQGDSYEQYF.

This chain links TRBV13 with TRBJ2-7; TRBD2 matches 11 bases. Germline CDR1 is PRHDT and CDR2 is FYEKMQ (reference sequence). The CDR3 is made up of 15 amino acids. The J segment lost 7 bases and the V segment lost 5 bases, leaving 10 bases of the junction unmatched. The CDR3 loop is CASSPVTSGSWEQYF. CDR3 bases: TGTGCCAGCAGCCCGGTAACTAGCGGGAGTTGGGAGCAGTACTTC.

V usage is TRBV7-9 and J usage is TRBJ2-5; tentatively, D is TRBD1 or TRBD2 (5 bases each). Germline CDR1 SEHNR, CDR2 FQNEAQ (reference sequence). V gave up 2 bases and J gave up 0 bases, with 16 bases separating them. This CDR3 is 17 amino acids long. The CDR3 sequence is CASSLPTGTEYQETQYF. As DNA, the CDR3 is TGTGCCAGCAGCTTACCGACGGGGACCGAGTACCAAGAGACCCAGTACTTC.

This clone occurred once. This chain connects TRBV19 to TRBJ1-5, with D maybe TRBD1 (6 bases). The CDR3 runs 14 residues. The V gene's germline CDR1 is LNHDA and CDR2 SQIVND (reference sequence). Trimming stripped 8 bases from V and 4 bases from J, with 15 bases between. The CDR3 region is CASVSGHRNQPQHF. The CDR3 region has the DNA TGTGCCAGTGTCTCGGGACACAGAAATCAGCCCCAGCATTTT.

The CDR3: CASSVNEYNSPLHF. The CDR3 DNA follows: TGTGCCAGCAGTGTGAACGAGTATAATTCACCCCTCCACTTT. V and J are TRBV6-6 and TRBJ1-6; no clear D gene. The V end lost 5 bases, the J end lost 4 bases, and 9 bases lay between the germline ends. The CDR3 runs to 14 residues. CDR1 MNHNY and CDR2 SVGAGI come from the germline V gene (reference sequence).

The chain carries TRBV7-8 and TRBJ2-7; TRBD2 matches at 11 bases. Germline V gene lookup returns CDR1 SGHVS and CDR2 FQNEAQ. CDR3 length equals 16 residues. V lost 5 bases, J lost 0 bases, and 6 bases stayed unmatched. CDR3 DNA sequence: TGTGCCAGCAGCGCTCTAGCGGGAGGCCTCTCCTACGAGCAGTACTTC. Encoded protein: CASSALAGGLSYEQYF.

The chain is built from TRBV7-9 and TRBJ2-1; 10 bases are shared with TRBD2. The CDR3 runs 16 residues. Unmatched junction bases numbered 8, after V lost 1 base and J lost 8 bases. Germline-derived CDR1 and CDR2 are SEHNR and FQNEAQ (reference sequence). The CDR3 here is CASSLGPSGSWDEQFF. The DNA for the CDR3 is TGTGCCAGCAGCTTAGGGCCTAGCGGGAGTTGGGATGAGCAGTTCTTC.

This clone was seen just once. The CDR3 spells CASSYSEGVGEQYF. The CDR3 DNA sequence: TGTGCCAGCAGTTACTCGGAGGGGGTGGGGGAGCAGTACTTC. V gene TRBV6-5 combines with J gene TRBJ2-7; D may correspond to TRBD1 or TRBD2 (6 bases each). V was cut by 0 bases and J by 7 bases, with 13 bases left in between. Per germline, CDR1 MNHEY and CDR2 SVGAGI. The CDR3 length is 14 residues.

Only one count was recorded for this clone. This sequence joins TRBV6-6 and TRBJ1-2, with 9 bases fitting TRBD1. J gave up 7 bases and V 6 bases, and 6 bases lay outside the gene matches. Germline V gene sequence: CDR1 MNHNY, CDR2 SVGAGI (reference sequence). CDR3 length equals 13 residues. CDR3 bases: TGTGCCAGCAGGGCCGGGACAGGGACTGGCTACACCTTC. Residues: CASRAGTGTGYTF.

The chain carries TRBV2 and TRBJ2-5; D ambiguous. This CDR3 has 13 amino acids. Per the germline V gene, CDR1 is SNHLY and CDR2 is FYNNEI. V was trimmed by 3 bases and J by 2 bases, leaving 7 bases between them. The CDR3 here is CASSDWPQETQYF. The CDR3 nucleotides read TGTGCCAGCAGTGATTGGCCACAAGAGACCCAGTACTTC.